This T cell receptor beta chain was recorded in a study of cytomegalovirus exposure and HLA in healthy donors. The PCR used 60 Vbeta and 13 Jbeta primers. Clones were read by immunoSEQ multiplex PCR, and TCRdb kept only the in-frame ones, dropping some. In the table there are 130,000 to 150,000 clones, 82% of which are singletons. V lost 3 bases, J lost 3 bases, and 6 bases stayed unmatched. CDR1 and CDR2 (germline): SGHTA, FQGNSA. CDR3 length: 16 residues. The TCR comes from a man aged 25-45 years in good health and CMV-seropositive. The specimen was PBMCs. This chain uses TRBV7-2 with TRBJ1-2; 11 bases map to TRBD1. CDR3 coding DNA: TGTGCCAGCAGCTTCGGACAGGGGGCCGGGGACTATGGCTACACCTTC. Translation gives CASSFGQGAGDYGYTF.